The clone carrying this TCR beta chain was picked up one time. Its antigen is not known. Assay used: immunoSEQ multiplex PCR; TCRdb lists only in-frame clones, some missing. Of about 110,000 clones in the sample, around 66% were seen once. V trimming: 4 bases; J trimming: 2 bases; junction bases outside the gene matches: 3. CDR3 length: 15 amino acids. Germline loops: CDR1 SGHRS, CDR2 YFSETQ. The data were obtained in a study of shared clonotypes between healthy human individuals. For the study at large: Each donor's CD8 memory used one plate, CD8 naive two, each CD4 subset three.

Findings and limits, study-wide: Rarefaction demonstrated incomplete sorted-subset sequencing despite large depth. The sharing of 5% to 6.5% of naive CD4 clonotypes was seen across a few donors.

The sequenced sample was memory CD8+ T cells sorted from blood. Subset meaning: CD45RO+ cells pooled with CCR7-negative TemRA cells. This sequence joins TRBV5-1 and TRBJ2-7, with 13 bases lining up with TRBD2. This sequence was found in a woman in her 30s in good health. CDR3 in DNA: TGCGCCAGCAGCCCGGGACTAGCGGGGACCTACGAGCAGTACTTC. This gives the protein CASSPGLAGTYEQYF.